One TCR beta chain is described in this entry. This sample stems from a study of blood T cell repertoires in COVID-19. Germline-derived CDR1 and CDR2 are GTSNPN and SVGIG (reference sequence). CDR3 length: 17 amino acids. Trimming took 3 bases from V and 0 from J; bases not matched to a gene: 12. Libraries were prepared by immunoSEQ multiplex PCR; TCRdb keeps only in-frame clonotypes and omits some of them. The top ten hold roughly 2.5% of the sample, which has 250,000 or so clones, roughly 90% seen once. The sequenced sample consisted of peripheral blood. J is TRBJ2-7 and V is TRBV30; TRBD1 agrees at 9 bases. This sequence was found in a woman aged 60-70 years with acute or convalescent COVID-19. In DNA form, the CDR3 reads TGTGCCTGGAGACGAACAGGGGGCGGACGGCTCTCCTACGAGCAGTACTTC. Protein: CAWRRTGGGRLSYEQYF.